The sequence of this T cell receptor (beta chain) was determined in a study of blood T cell repertoires in COVID-19. Across the whole study: Some COVID-19 samples were acute and others convalescent; all came from the United States, Italy and Spain. PBMCs, B-cell-depleted T cells, or T cells were the source of the cDNA or gDNA that made up the material.

Methods used by the authors: Counts of nucleated cells, estimated from reference gene primer amplification, were obtained. Assay used: immunoSEQ multiplex PCR; TCRdb lists only in-frame clones, some missing. V and J calls and clone size come straight from that table; D and trimming were deduced from the DNA. The table has about 200,000 clones, approximately 82% seen once. Unmatched junction bases numbered 5, after V lost 6 bases and J lost 2 bases. The CDR3 runs to 14 residues. CDR1 and CDR2 (germline): SQVTM, ANQGSEA. Sequences were obtained from peripheral blood. V is TRBV29-1 and J is TRBJ1-5; TRBD1 aligns across 9 bases. This receptor was taken from a human donor with acute or convalescent COVID-19. The donor label of this sample is uncertain. This chain's CDR3 is CSVATGGGNQPQHF. CDR3 coding DNA: TGCAGCGTGGCTACAGGGGGCGGCAATCAGCCCCAGCATTTT.